The 26 T cell receptor beta chains listed next were all sequenced from one sample in a study of beta chain features in type 1 diabetes. TCRB transcripts that were expressed got sequenced, as all of the isolated RNA had been reverse transcribed. The assay was immunoSEQ multiplex PCR, and TCRdb's table has in-frame clones only and misses some. Of tens of thousands of clones listed, approximately 74% are singletons. Source material: Tregs from blood. The receptors originated from a woman in her forties in good health.

This clone was picked up a small number of times. This sequence joins TRBV7-2 and TRBJ2-3; 7 bases match TRBD2. J gave up 4 bases and V 0 bases, and 10 bases lay outside the gene matches. The CDR3 is 17 residues long. The germline V gene has CDR1 SGHTA and CDR2 FQGNSA. The CDR3 loop reads CASSLALLAVLPDTQYF. DNA for the CDR3: TGTGCCAGCAGCTTAGCGCTCCTAGCGGTCCTACCAGATACGCAGTATTTT.

In its sample, this clone was seen once. This chain links TRBV7-6 with TRBJ1-1; D remains ambiguous. V lost 6 bases, J lost 10 bases, and 6 bases lay in between. Germline CDR1 is SGHVS and CDR2 is FNYEAQ. The CDR3 sequence is 9 residues long. CDR3 coding DNA: TGTGCCAGCAGTTCCGGAGCTTTCTTT. Protein product: CASSSGAFF.

This rearrangement joins TRBV18 to TRBJ2-1; 8 positions agree with TRBD1. Trimming at V came to 3 bases and at J to 6 bases, leaving 7 bases not matched to a gene. This CDR3 comprises 15 residues. Germline V gene data show CDR1 as KGHSH and CDR2 as LQKENI. Here the CDR3 reads CASSPTGVAINEQFF. CDR3 sequence (DNA): TGTGCCAGCTCACCGACAGGGGTAGCAATCAATGAGCAGTTCTTC.

The rearrangement links TRBV7-9 to TRBJ2-1; a weak D match, TRBD1 (6 bases). Germline V gene data show CDR1 as SEHNR and CDR2 as FQNEAQ (reference sequence). The CDR3 has 16 amino acids. V lost 1 base to trimming and J lost 2 bases, with 12 bases between them. CDR3 loop: CASSLVGQGPYNEQFF. The DNA for the CDR3 is TGTGCCAGCAGCTTAGTAGGGCAGGGGCCCTACAATGAGCAGTTCTTC. Full variable domain (rest looked up from reference TRBV7-9 and TRBJ2-1): DTGVSQNPRHKITKRGQNVTFRCDPISEHNRLYWYRQTLGQGPEFLTYFQNEAQLEKSRLLSDRFSAERPKGSFSTLEIQRTEQGDSAMYLCASSLVGQGPYNEQFFGPGTRLTVL.

This clone was recorded a few times. The chain couples TRBV20-1 to TRBJ1-1; D not resolved. Germline V gives CDR1 DFQATT, CDR2 SNEGSKA (reference sequence). The CDR3 is 11 residues long. V lost 7 bases to trimming and J lost 5 bases, with 11 bases between them. Here the CDR3 DNA reads TGCAGTGTAAGTAGAGGAACTGAAGCTTTCTTT. This gives the protein CSVSRGTEAFF.

This chain joins TRBV7-8 and TRBJ2-1; TRBD2 matches at 7 bases. Per the germline V gene, CDR1 is SGHVS and CDR2 is FQNEAQ. V lost 4 bases to trimming and J lost 0 bases; unmatched junction nucleotides: 6. The CDR3 covers 16 residues. The CDR3 loop reads CASSSGRFSSYNEQFF. The CDR3 DNA sequence: TGTGCCAGCAGCTCCGGGAGGTTTAGCTCCTACAATGAGCAGTTCTTC.

The genes are TRBV5-1 and TRBJ2-2; maybe TRBD1 (6 bases). V was cut by 0 bases and J by 7 bases, with 13 bases left in between. Looked up from germline, CDR1 is SGHRS and CDR2 is YFSETQ. This CDR3 spans 15 amino acids. This chain's CDR3 is CASSLATGRGGELFF. The DNA of the CDR3 is TGCGCCAGCAGCTTGGCCACAGGGCGAGGCGGGGAGCTGTTTTTT.

This rearrangement joins TRBV23-1 to TRBJ2-5; tentatively, D is TRBD2 (5 bases). TRBV23-1 is noted as an ORF with a role that remains uncertain. The CDR3 has 19 amino acids. V was shortened by 6 bases and J by 0 bases, with 26 bases between the two germline ends. The CDR3: CASRPSTGVLGPYQETQYF. CDR3 in DNA: TGCGCCAGCAGACCTTCTACCGGGGTCCTCGGCCCCTACCAAGAGACCCAGTACTTC.

J is TRBJ1-5 and V is TRBV5-4; 9 nucleotides agree with TRBD1. This CDR3 region has 15 residues. Germline V gene sequence: CDR1 SGHNT, CDR2 YYREEE (reference sequence). Unmatched junction bases numbered 8, after V lost 3 bases and J lost 7 bases. CDR3 sequence reads: CASSSSDRGDQPQHF. Written as DNA, the CDR3 is TGTGCCAGCAGCTCCTCGGACAGGGGAGACCAGCCCCAGCATTTT. Together with reference TRBV5-4 and TRBJ1-5, the CDR3 gives the full variable domain: ETGVTQSPTHLIKTRGQQVTLRCSSQSGHNTVSWYQQALGQGPQFIFQYYREEENGRGNFPPRFSGLQFPNYSSELNVNALELDDSALYLCASSSSDRGDQPQHFGDGTRLSIL.

CDR3 region: CASSFGTGQETQYF. The CDR3 nucleotides read TGCGCCAGCTCCTTCGGGACAGGGCAAGAGACCCAGTACTTC. The J gene is TRBJ2-5, the V gene TRBV5-1; TRBD1 agrees at 9 bases. Germline loops: CDR1 SGHRS, CDR2 YFSETQ. Trimming at V came to 7 bases and at J to 2 bases, leaving 6 bases not matched to a gene. The CDR3 runs 14 residues.

The chain links TRBV7-8 to TRBJ1-1; TRBD1 is a possible D gene (5 bases). V was shortened by 0 bases and J by 7 bases, with 12 bases between the two germline ends. The CDR3 runs 14 residues. Germline CDR1 and CDR2: SGHVS and FQNEAQ. The CDR3 DNA follows: TGTGCCAGCAGCTTAGCGCTCAGGGTGGGTGAAGCTTTCTTT. Translating it yields CASSLALRVGEAFF.

The table lists this clone with a few counts. The chain employs TRBV11-2 and TRBJ2-1; D gene uncertain. CDR3 size: 11 residues. The germline CDR1 and CDR2 sequences are SGHAT and FQNNGV. Trimming removed 5 bases at V and 5 bases at J, with 4 bases between. The CDR3 spells CASSQNNEQFF. CDR3 DNA sequence: TGTGCCAGCAGCCAAAACAATGAGCAGTTCTTC.

This chain connects TRBV19 to TRBJ1-6, with 7 bases aligning to TRBD1. Per germline, CDR1 LNHDA and CDR2 SQIVND (reference sequence). J gave up 7 bases and V 5 bases, and 8 bases lay outside the gene matches. The CDR3 sequence is 15 residues long. Here the CDR3 reads CASSPGQAVNSPLHF. The CDR3 coding sequence is TGTGCCAGTAGTCCTGGACAGGCGGTCAATTCACCCCTCCACTTT.

The genes are TRBV5-1 and TRBJ2-3, with D possibly TRBD2 on 6 matching bases. The V end was cut by 5 bases, the J end by 6 bases, with 22 bases between. CDR1 is SGHRS, CDR2 YFSETQ, per germline. The CDR3 contains 16 residues. CDR3: CASSSGTNSRGDTQYF. The DNA for the CDR3 is TGCGCCAGCAGTTCCGGGACCAATTCTCGGGGGGATACGCAGTATTTT.

V usage is TRBV5-6 and J usage is TRBJ2-1; 8 bases are a match to TRBD1. The germline V gene has CDR1 SGHDT and CDR2 YYEEEE. This CDR3 region has 16 residues. The V segment lost 0 bases and the J segment 2 bases; nucleotides outside the gene matches: 4. The CDR3 protein is CASSLAGTGTYNEQFF. In nucleotides, the CDR3 is TGTGCCAGCAGCTTGGCAGGGACAGGAACCTACAATGAGCAGTTCTTC.

The chain uses TRBV20-1 and TRBJ2-7; D not resolved. The CDR3 totals 11 residues. The germline V gene has CDR1 DFQATT and CDR2 SNEGSKA (reference sequence). Trimming shortened V by 3 bases and J by 10 bases, and 13 bases separated the two germline ends. CDR3 sequence reads: CSARNLETQYF. The CDR3 region has the DNA TGCAGTGCTAGGAATCTAGAGACTCAGTACTTC.

J is TRBJ2-2 and V is TRBV5-6, with TRBD2 matching 8 bases. Germline loops: CDR1 SGHDT, CDR2 YYEEEE. This CDR3 has 17 amino acids. Germline trimming cut 4 bases from V and 1 base from J; bases unmatched to any gene: 9. CDR3 protein: CASSRGGSGLNTGELFF. The CDR3 nucleotides are TGTGCCAGCAGCCGGGGGGGGTCGGGGTTGAACACCGGGGAGCTGTTTTTT. The whole variable domain, remainder taken from reference TRBV5-6 and TRBJ2-2, is DAGVTQSPTHLIKTRGQQVTLRCSPKSGHDTVSWYQQALGQGPQFIFQYYEEEERQRGNFPDRFSGHQFPNYSSELNVNALLLGDSALYLCASSRGGSGLNTGELFFGEGSRLTVL.

This sequence joins TRBV12-5 and TRBJ2-5; 7 bases are shared with TRBD1. CDR1 is LGHNT and CDR2 is FRNRAP in the germline V gene. The V gene end was trimmed by 5 bases and the J gene end by 5 bases; junction bases not matched to a gene: 5. The CDR3 is 13 amino acids. The CDR3 sequence is CASGRDSRETQYF. In DNA, the CDR3 is TGTGCTAGTGGTCGGGACAGTCGGGAGACCCAGTACTTC.

The V call is TRBV6-1, the J call TRBJ2-1; 10 bases match TRBD1. CDR1 is MNHNS and CDR2 is SASEGT in the germline V gene. This CDR3 spans 14 amino acids. V was clipped by 6 bases and J by 7 bases; unmatched bases: 6. The DNA of the CDR3 is TGTGCCAGCAGATGGACAGGGGGTGTAAATGAGCAGTTCTTC. It codes for CASRWTGGVNEQFF.

The chain combines TRBV2 with TRBJ2-5; maybe TRBD1 (5 bases). Germline CDR1 reads SNHLY; CDR2 reads FYNNEI. Deletions cut 9 bases from V and 6 bases from J, with 23 bases between. The CDR3 consists of 15 residues. This CDR3 reads CARKFTETDSQTQYF. CDR3 DNA sequence: TGTGCCAGGAAGTTCACCGAGACAGACTCGCAGACCCAGTACTTC.

This clone was seen a handful of times. The CDR3 DNA reads TGTGCCACCGCCCTGGACAGGGCCCCAGATACGCAGTATTTT. Amino acids: CATALDRAPDTQYF. This chain connects TRBV10-3 to TRBJ2-3, with 8 bases fitting TRBD1. Looked up from germline, CDR1 is ENHRY and CDR2 is SYGVKD. CDR3 length: 14 amino acids. V lost 10 bases and J lost 4; bases outside the gene matches: 10.

The chain joins TRBV11-2 to TRBJ2-5, with TRBD2 matching 7 bases. Germline V gene lookup returns CDR1 SGHAT and CDR2 FQNNGV. J gave up 2 bases and V 1 base, and 7 bases lay outside the gene matches. CDR3 length: 16 residues. The CDR3: CASSLVKGLPQETQYF. As DNA, the CDR3 is TGTGCCAGCAGCTTAGTAAAGGGACTACCTCAAGAGACCCAGTACTTC.

The chain couples TRBV6-6 to TRBJ2-7, with 11 nucleotides matching TRBD1. This CDR3 spans 14 amino acids. V shed 6 bases, J shed 2 bases, and the junction held 3 bases outside the gene matches. Germline values: CDR1 MNHNY, CDR2 SVGAGI (reference sequence). As DNA, the CDR3 is TGTGCCAGCAGGCCGGGACAGGGGGCCTACGAGCAGTACTTC. Protein product: CASRPGQGAYEQYF.

The rearrangement links TRBV6-5 to TRBJ2-7; maybe TRBD1 (5 bases). Germline V gene lookup returns CDR1 MNHEY and CDR2 SVGAGI. This CDR3 has 14 residues. The V end was cut by 0 bases, the J end by 5 bases, with 11 bases between. CDR3 sequence reads: CASSYSQGSNEQYF. The CDR3 bases are TGTGCCAGCAGTTACTCTCAGGGTTCTAACGAGCAGTACTTC.

The J gene is TRBJ1-6, the V gene TRBV27, with 8 bases fitting TRBD1. The CDR3 totals 16 residues. Germline trimming cut 5 bases from V and 5 bases from J; bases unmatched to any gene: 8. Germline CDR1 and CDR2: MNHEY and SMNVEV (reference sequence). CDR3 residues: CASSRTGFGDNSPLHF. In DNA, the CDR3 is TGTGCCAGCAGTAGGACAGGGTTTGGAGATAATTCACCCCTCCACTTT.

J is TRBJ2-3 and V is TRBV2; 13 bases match TRBD2. The CDR3 is 14 amino acids. Germline V gene sequence: CDR1 SNHLY, CDR2 FYNNEI. V shed 10 bases and J 6 bases; nucleotides not matched to a gene: 7. Here the CDR3 reads CATGLAGSPDTQYF. DNA of the CDR3: TGTGCCACGGGACTAGCGGGGTCACCGGATACGCAGTATTTT.